This TCR beta chain originates from a study of T cells in Graves' hyperthyroidism and ophthalmopathy. RNA transcripts were the template for amplifying TCR beta CDR3 regions. First-round RT-PCR targeting the TCR CDR3 was performed with the HTBI primer set. TCRdb re-called the multiplex PCR reads with MiXCR, one entry per CDR3 protein. The data contain 550,000 to 850,000 distinct CDR3 sequences, roughly a sixth of them seen just once; the ten biggest clones take up 16%. V shed 2 bases and J 3 bases; nucleotides not matched to a gene: 7. From germline, CDR1 is SGDLS and CDR2 YYNGEE. This CDR3 has 15 amino acids. Extraction of PBMCs used 8 to 10 ml of fresh peripheral blood.

Sequences were obtained from blood. The receptor comes from a woman in her forties or fifties with Graves' hyperthyroidism that later progressed to Graves' ophthalmopathy. The chain joins TRBV9 to TRBJ2-7, with TRBD1 identical over 8 bases. The CDR3 DNA follows: TGTGCCAGCAGCGTCGGGACAGGCCCTGGCTACGAGCAGTACTTC. Encoded protein: CASSVGTGPGYEQYF.